This is a list of T cell receptor beta chains from one sample in a study of blood T cell repertoires in COVID-19. TCRdb's copy holds only in-frame clones and misses some; the assay was immunoSEQ multiplex PCR. The data hold roughly 50,000 clones, with around 83% observed a single time. Sample: peripheral blood. Source of these receptors: a woman in her sixties with acute or convalescent COVID-19. CDR3s include the opening cysteine and the closing phenylalanine or tryptophan. Fields, in order: J gene, clone size, D gene, V gene, CDR3 DNA, CDR3 protein. A D gene is named only where the DNA matches it firmly. Some rows mark clone size as missing; the rest say once, few, many or name a class of expanded clone.

J: TRBJ1-5; size: .; D: TRBD1; V: TRBV19; DNA: TGTGCCAGTAGTCCCAGTTCGGGGAGACAGGGAGGACAGCCCCAGCATTTT; CDR3: CASSPSSGRQGGQPQHF
J: TRBJ1-2; size: .; D: .; V: TRBV3-1/TRBV3-2; DNA: TGTGCCAGCAGCCAGCAACAGGGATACTATGGCTACACCTTC; CDR3: CASSQQQGYYGYTF
J: TRBJ2-3; size: .; D: TRBD2; V: TRBV11-1; DNA: TGTGCCAGCAGCTTAGTGCGAGGACTAGCAAGTGATACGCAGTATTTT; CDR3: CASSLVRGLASDTQYF
J: TRBJ1-5; size: .; D: TRBD1; V: TRBV7-8; DNA: TGTGCCAGCAGCCGGGGGTCAGGGGGCGGTCAGCCCCAGCATTTT; CDR3: CASSRGSGGGQPQHF
J: TRBJ2-2; size: few; D: .; V: TRBV5-5; DNA: TGTGCCAGCAGCCCAACCCCCCGAAGGCGGGGCACCGGGGAGCTGTTTTTT; CDR3: CASSPTPRRRGTGELFF
J: TRBJ1-1; size: .; D: .; V: TRBV30; DNA: TGTGCCTGGGGACGAGGTAACACTGAAGCTTTCTTT; CDR3: CAWGRGNTEAFF
J: TRBJ1-2; size: once; D: .; V: TRBV29-1; DNA: TGCAGCGCCCGACCCCAGGGAAACTATAACTATGGCTACACCTTC; CDR3: CSARPQGNYNYGYTF
J: TRBJ1-5; size: few; D: TRBD1; V: TRBV19; DNA: TGTGCCAGTAGTACAACCGGGACAGGGGGGAATCAGCCCCAGCATTTT; CDR3: CASSTTGTGGNQPQHF
J: TRBJ2-2; size: .; D: .; V: TRBV30; DNA: TGTGCCTGGAGAGGCCGAATTGGGGCCCAGACCGGGGAGCTGTTTTTT; CDR3: CAWRGRIGAQTGELFF
J: TRBJ2-1; size: .; D: .; V: TRBV5-1; DNA: TGCGCCAGCAGTTTTAAAGCGGGTGGTGCGAATGAGCAGTTCTTC; CDR3: CASSFKAGGANEQFF
J: TRBJ2-1; size: .; D: .; V: TRBV5-1; DNA: TGCGCCAGCAGCAACGGACAGTACAATGAGCAGTTCTTC; CDR3: CASSNGQYNEQFF
J: TRBJ2-1; size: .; D: .; V: TRBV3-1/TRBV3-2; DNA: TGTGCCAGCAGCCAAGATCCGGGAGTCGCCTACAATGAGCAGTTCTTC; CDR3: CASSQDPGVAYNEQFF
J: TRBJ1-1; size: few; D: .; V: TRBV5-1; DNA: TGCGCCAGCAGCGTACAGGGATCGCCTAACACTGAAGCTTTCTTT; CDR3: CASSVQGSPNTEAFF
J: TRBJ2-2; size: .; D: .; V: TRBV6-4; DNA: TGTGCCAGCAGTGAAGTCGGTACCGGGGAGCTGTTTTTT; CDR3: CASSEVGTGELFF
J: TRBJ2-1; size: .; D: TRBD2; V: TRBV30; DNA: TGTGCCTTCCTTAGCGGGATGAGCTCCTACAATGAGCAGTTCTTC; CDR3: CAFLSGMSSYNEQFF
J: TRBJ2-5; size: once; D: .; V: TRBV2; DNA: TGTGCCAGCAGTAGGAGGCGGGCGCAAGAGACCCAGTACTTC; CDR3: CASSRRRAQETQYF
J: TRBJ1-1; size: .; D: .; V: TRBV5-6; DNA: TGTGCCAGCAGCTTGTGGGGAGGGACTCTCGACACTGAAGCTTTCTTT; CDR3: CASSLWGGTLDTEAFF
J: TRBJ1-2; size: .; D: .; V: TRBV28; DNA: TGTGCCAGCAGATCTACAGGTGATGGGGATGGCTACACCTTC; CDR3: CASRSTGDGDGYTF
J: TRBJ1-4; size: few; D: TRBD1; V: TRBV11-2; DNA: TGTGCCAGCAGCTTATTTCCGCAGGGGGGAACTAATGAAAAACTGTTTTTT; CDR3: CASSLFPQGGTNEKLFF
J: TRBJ2-3; size: .; D: TRBD2; V: TRBV5-1; DNA: TGCGCCAGCGGGACTAGAGTTGCAGATACGCAGTATTTT; CDR3: CASGTRVADTQYF
J: TRBJ1-5; size: .; D: .; V: TRBV5-1; DNA: TGCGCCAGCAGCTTGGGGGGGGATCAGCCCCAGCATTTT; CDR3: CASSLGGDQPQHF
J: TRBJ2-1; size: .; D: .; V: TRBV15; DNA: TGTGCCACCAGCAGGGACAGAAATGAGCAGTTCTTC; CDR3: CATSRDRNEQFF
J: TRBJ1-2; size: .; D: TRBD1; V: TRBV5-1; DNA: TGCGCCAGCAGCGCCGACAGGGTGGGAGGCTACACCTTC; CDR3: CASSADRVGGYTF
J: TRBJ1-4; size: .; D: TRBD1; V: TRBV7-9; DNA: TGTGCCAGCAGCTACGGACAGGGTCGGGAAAAACTGTTTTTT; CDR3: CASSYGQGREKLFF
J: TRBJ1-1; size: .; D: TRBD1; V: TRBV30; DNA: TGTGCCTGGATGGGGACAGGGGGCACTGAAGCTTTCTTT; CDR3: CAWMGTGGTEAFF
J: TRBJ1-4; size: once; D: .; V: TRBV5-5; DNA: TGTGCCAGCAGCTTGGTCCGGGGTACTAATGAAAAACTGTTTTTT; CDR3: CASSLVRGTNEKLFF
J: TRBJ2-5; size: .; D: .; V: TRBV5-4; DNA: TGTGCCAGCAGCTCCGGGACTTTCCAAGAGACCCAGTACTTC; CDR3: CASSSGTFQETQYF
J: TRBJ1-6; size: .; D: .; V: TRBV3-1/TRBV3-2; DNA: TGTGCCAGCAGCCTTAACTATAATTCACCCCTCCACTTT; CDR3: CASSLNYNSPLHF
J: TRBJ2-7; size: .; D: .; V: TRBV11-2; DNA: TGTGCCAGCAGCTTAACATTCACGGGTGAGCAGTACTTC; CDR3: CASSLTFTGEQYF
J: TRBJ1-6; size: .; D: .; V: TRBV30; DNA: TGTGCCTGGAGTGTAAACGGGGGGCGAAGAAATTCACCCCTCCACTTT; CDR3: CAWSVNGGRRNSPLHF
J: TRBJ2-7; size: .; D: .; V: TRBV11-2; DNA: TGTGCCAGCAGCTTAGAAGGAACAGTAATCTCCTACGAGCAGTACTTC; CDR3: CASSLEGTVISYEQYF
J: TRBJ2-1; size: .; D: TRBD1; V: TRBV2; DNA: TGTGCCAGCAGCGGGACAGGGGTCAATGAGCAGTTCTTC; CDR3: CASSGTGVNEQFF
J: TRBJ2-7; size: .; D: TRBD1; V: TRBV11-2; DNA: TGTGCCAGCAGGAAGGACAGGTTTCTCTACGAGCAGTACTTC; CDR3: CASRKDRFLYEQYF
J: TRBJ1-4; size: .; D: TRBD1; V: TRBV28; DNA: TGTGCCAGCTTAACAGGGGGGCGAGAAAAACTGTTTTTT; CDR3: CASLTGGREKLFF
J: TRBJ2-7; size: .; D: .; V: TRBV5-6; DNA: TGTGCCAGCAGCTTGTATTCTGGCTTATACGAGCAGTACTTC; CDR3: CASSLYSGLYEQYF
J: TRBJ1-2; size: .; D: TRBD1; V: TRBV27; DNA: TGTGCCAGCAGCCCTGGGACAGGCAGCTATGGCTACACCTTC; CDR3: CASSPGTGSYGYTF
J: TRBJ2-7; size: .; D: TRBD2; V: TRBV7-2; DNA: TGTGCCAGCAGCCTCACCGGGACTAGAGGCGTCGACGAGCAGTACTTC; CDR3: CASSLTGTRGVDEQYF
J: TRBJ1-5; size: .; D: .; V: TRBV29-1; DNA: TGCAGCGTTGTAGGGGAAGCCAATCAGCCCCAGCATTTT; CDR3: CSVVGEANQPQHF
J: TRBJ2-7; size: .; D: .; V: TRBV10-3; DNA: TGTGCCATCAGTGAGTCGAACTACGGGTCCTACGAGCAGTACTTC; CDR3: CAISESNYGSYEQYF
J: TRBJ2-2; size: .; D: .; V: TRBV10-1; DNA: TGCGCCAGCAGCCCCGGTCGGGGAGAAACCGGGGAGCTGTTTTTT; CDR3: CASSPGRGETGELFF
J: TRBJ1-6; size: .; D: TRBD1; V: TRBV6-5; DNA: TGTGCCAGCAGTCCGGGACAGGTCAATTCACCCCTCCACTTT; CDR3: CASSPGQVNSPLHF
J: TRBJ2-7; size: .; D: TRBD1; V: TRBV5-4; DNA: TGTGCCAGCAGCCTGAAGACAGGGACGGACGAGCAGTACTTC; CDR3: CASSLKTGTDEQYF
J: TRBJ1-2; size: .; D: .; V: TRBV6-5; DNA: TGTGCCACTGACACTTTCTTTAACTATGGCTACACCTTC; CDR3: CATDTFFNYGYTF
J: TRBJ2-2; size: few; D: .; V: TRBV7-3; DNA: TGTGCCAGCAGCATCACAGCGAACACCGGGGAGCTGTTTTTT; CDR3: CASSITANTGELFF
J: TRBJ1-2; size: .; D: .; V: TRBV6-6; DNA: TGTGCCAGCAGTCCAAACCCGACAGGTAACGGCTATGGCTACACCTTC; CDR3: CASSPNPTGNGYGYTF
J: TRBJ1-1; size: few; D: .; V: TRBV7-9; DNA: TGTGCCAGCAGCTTAGGTCAGCGTGAAGCTTTCTTT; CDR3: CASSLGQREAFF
J: TRBJ2-7; size: once; D: .; V: TRBV7-9; DNA: TGTGCCAGCAGCGGAGGTCGGGCCTACGAGCAGTACTTC; CDR3: CASSGGRAYEQYF
J: TRBJ1-5; size: .; D: TRBD1; V: TRBV7-8; DNA: TGTGCCAGCAGCTTAGCCAGGGGGTTGGAGTATCAGCCCCAGCATTTT; CDR3: CASSLARGLEYQPQHF
J: TRBJ2-4; size: .; D: .; V: TRBV10-3; DNA: TGTGCCATCAGTGAGTCGATGGGGCAGGGAACCAAAAACATTCAGTACTTC; CDR3: CAISESMGQGTKNIQYF
J: TRBJ2-2; size: .; D: TRBD2; V: TRBV11-2; DNA: TGTGCCAGCAGCTTAGACCGGGGGGCCGGGGAGCTGTTTTTT; CDR3: CASSLDRGAGELFF
J: TRBJ2-1; size: .; D: TRBD2; V: TRBV3-1/TRBV3-2; DNA: TGTGCCAGCAGCGCGGGACTAGCGGGCTCCTACAATGAGCAGTTCTTC; CDR3: CASSAGLAGSYNEQFF
J: TRBJ1-1; size: .; D: .; V: TRBV15; DNA: TGTGCCACCAGCAGGGGGATAGGCTCCGGGGGTGAAGCTTTCTTT; CDR3: CATSRGIGSGGEAFF
J: TRBJ1-5; size: .; D: .; V: TRBV28; DNA: TGTGCCAGCAGGTGGGGGGGGCGCAATCAGCCCCAGCATTTT; CDR3: CASRWGGRNQPQHF
J: TRBJ1-3; size: .; D: TRBD1; V: TRBV28; DNA: TGTGCCAGTCGGATTACAGGGGGCTCTGGAAACACCATATATTTT; CDR3: CASRITGGSGNTIYF
J: TRBJ1-1; size: .; D: TRBD1; V: TRBV6-5; DNA: TGTGCCACCAGGGACAGGGGGCGCGTAGGCACTGAAGCTTTCTTT; CDR3: CATRDRGRVGTEAFF
J: TRBJ1-6; size: .; D: .; V: TRBV28; DNA: TGTGCCAGCAGTGCTCACAATCCAGGGGTTTTCTATAATTCACCCCTCCACTTT; CDR3: CASSAHNPGVFYNSPLHF
J: TRBJ1-2; size: .; D: TRBD1; V: TRBV19; DNA: TGTGCCAGTAGTATAGACCGGGACAGGGGGACATCTAACTATGGCTACACCTTC; CDR3: CASSIDRDRGTSNYGYTF
J: TRBJ1-5; size: .; D: .; V: TRBV28; DNA: TGTGCCAGCAGGAGTAGCAATCAGCCCCAGCATTTT; CDR3: CASRSSNQPQHF
J: TRBJ2-5; size: once; D: .; V: TRBV2; DNA: TGTGCCAGCAAATTGGAGGGGGCAGGGGAGACCCAGTACTTC; CDR3: CASKLEGAGETQYF
J: TRBJ1-2; size: .; D: .; V: TRBV28; DNA: TGTGCCAGCAGCCCATTGGTAGGGGTCTATGGCTACACCTTC; CDR3: CASSPLVGVYGYTF